The present entry profiles one T cell receptor beta chain with its context. CDR3 size: 14 residues. Trimming took 4 bases from V and 4 from J; bases not matched to a gene: 1. Germline V gene data show CDR1 as SEHNR and CDR2 as FQNEAQ (reference sequence). This sample was included in a study of control samples from healthy donors and cancer patients. Profiled with immunoSEQ multiplex PCR; TCRdb holds only in-frame clones, not every one. In the table there are over 80,000 clones, roughly 89% of which are singletons. The sample was blood. V and J are TRBV7-9 and TRBJ2-2; 9 bases are shared with TRBD1. This TCR was sampled from a man aged 25-40 years in good health. The CDR3 loop is CASSWDRATGELFF. As DNA, the CDR3 is TGTGCCAGCAGCTGGGACAGGGCCACCGGGGAGCTGTTTTTT.